The 15 T cell receptor beta chains below all came from one sample that was sequenced in a study of molecular identifiers for immune sequencing clone quantification. Each CDR3 protein gets one entry after TCRdb re-called the PCR reads with MiXCR. The table lists roughly 300,000 distinct CDR3 sequences, 24% of them singletons. Sequenced sample: naive CD8+ T cells from blood, with Jurkat cell RNA spiked in. The subset was: FACS-sorted CD8+CD4-CCR7+CD45RA+ naive T cells. These receptors were collected from a human donor in good health. Some libraries in this study had Jurkat cell RNA spiked in.

This clonotype showed up just a few times. The chain uses TRBV4-3 and TRBJ2-3, with D hard to call. The germline CDR1 and CDR2 sequences are LGHNA and YSLEER. Trimming took off 0 bases at V and 0 bases at J, with 10 bases between the two ends. The CDR3 totals 16 residues. The CDR3 DNA is TGCGCCAGCAGCCAAGATCGGCATTCTAGCACAGATACGCAGTATTTT. Translation gives CASSQDRHSSTDTQYF.

The table lists this clonotype with many counts. V gene TRBV29-1 combines with J gene TRBJ1-4; 7 bases are shared with TRBD1. J gave up 6 bases and V 2 bases, and 6 bases lay outside the gene matches. This CDR3 spans 14 amino acids. Germline V gene sequence: CDR1 SQVTM, CDR2 ANQGSEA. The CDR3 coding sequence is TGCAGCGTTGAAACACAGGGGTCCTATGAAAAACTGTTTTTT. Its translation: CSVETQGSYEKLFF. Full variable domain (outside the CDR3, taken from reference TRBV29-1 and TRBJ1-4): SAVISQKPSRDICQRGTSLTIQCQVDSQVTMMFWYRQQPGQSLTLIATANQGSEATYESGFVIDKFPISRPNLTFSTLTVSNMSPEDSSIYLCSVETQGSYEKLFFGSGTQLSVL.

This clonotype was seen ten or more times. The chain couples TRBV7-8 to TRBJ2-3, with 8 positions matching TRBD2. There are 20 residues in the CDR3. CDR1 is SGHVS and CDR2 is FQNEAQ in the germline V gene. Unmatched junction bases numbered 19, after V lost 1 base and J lost 4 bases. CDR3 sequence reads: CASSLGPSGLRRPEADTQYF. The DNA of the CDR3 is TGTGCCAGCAGCTTAGGTCCTAGCGGGTTAAGGCGCCCCGAGGCAGATACGCAGTATTTT.

The table lists this clonotype with many counts. J is TRBJ2-3 and V is TRBV7-2; D gene uncertain. The CDR3 contains 13 residues. V gave up 5 bases and J gave up 2 bases, with 8 bases separating them. Germline CDR1 reads SGHTA; CDR2 reads FQGNSA. CDR3 sequence (DNA): TGTGCCAGCAGCCTCCCCTACACAGATACGCAGTATTTT. This sequence encodes CASSLPYTDTQYF.

The chain carries TRBV7-9 and TRBJ1-2; D might be TRBD1 (5 bases). CDR1 and CDR2 (germline): SEHNR, FQNEAQ (reference sequence). The V end lost 3 bases, the J end lost 4 bases, and 12 bases lay between the germline ends. The CDR3 runs 14 residues. The CDR3 reads CASSFEGKLYGYTF. CDR3 sequence (DNA): TGTGCCAGCAGCTTTGAGGGGAAACTCTATGGCTACACCTTC.

Ten or more counts support this clonotype. The chain employs TRBV29-1 and TRBJ2-6; D is perhaps TRBD1 or TRBD2 (5 bases each). Trimming stripped 4 bases from V and 0 bases from J, with 13 bases between. This CDR3 region has 16 residues. CDR1 is SQVTM, CDR2 ANQGSEA, per germline. This CDR3 reads CSVVGTLNSGANVLTF. The CDR3 region has the DNA TGCAGCGTTGTTGGGACCTTAAACTCTGGGGCCAACGTCCTGACTTTC.

This sequence joins TRBV27 and TRBJ2-1; D gene unclear. Germline V gene sequence: CDR1 MNHEY, CDR2 SMNVEV (reference sequence). Trimming took 5 bases from V and 4 from J, leaving 15 bases between them. The CDR3 contains 15 residues. The CDR3 nucleotides are TGTGCCAGCAGTCCCTATGGCCCAGAATACAATGAGCAGTTCTTC. Its translation is CASSPYGPEYNEQFF.

The rearrangement uses TRBV28 and TRBJ2-7, with TRBD2 matching 7 bases. The CDR3 has 16 residues. Germline V gene lookup returns CDR1 MDHEN and CDR2 SYDVKM. With V trimmed by 7 bases and J by 7 bases, 19 bases remained unmatched. CDR3 sequence reads: CASIIGGWAGEREQYF. The CDR3, as DNA: TGTGCCAGCATCATTGGGGGGTGGGCGGGGGAGAGGGAGCAGTACTTC. Combining the CDR3 with reference TRBV28 and TRBJ2-7 gives the whole variable domain DVKVTQSSRYLVKRTGEKVFLECVQDMDHENMFWYRQDPGLGLRLIYFSYDVKMKEKGDIPEGYSVSREKKERFSLILESASTNQTSMYLCASIIGGWAGEREQYFGPGTRLTVT.

This clonotype was seen at least ten times. The J gene is TRBJ1-4, the V gene TRBV5-5; the match to TRBD1 covers 9 bases. This CDR3 has 14 residues. Germline CDR1 and CDR2: SGHKS and YYEKEE (reference sequence). Trimming at V came to 5 bases and at J to 8 bases, leaving 7 bases not matched to a gene. The CDR3 reads CASRTGTGTEKLFF. The CDR3 DNA is TGTGCCAGCAGAACCGGGACAGGGACCGAAAAACTGTTTTTT.

The table lists this clonotype with many counts. V usage is TRBV25-1 and J usage is TRBJ2-7; D perhaps matches TRBD1 (5 bases). Germline CDR1 is MGHDK and CDR2 is SYGVNS. CDR3 length: 13 amino acids. The germline V and J ends were trimmed by 2 bases and 3 bases, with 8 bases remaining between them. The CDR3 is CASSENGHYEQYF. DNA for the CDR3: TGTGCCAGCAGTGAAAACGGACACTACGAGCAGTACTTC.

This clonotype was detected ten times or more. CDR3 in amino acids: CATSDLDEQFF. The DNA for the CDR3 is TGTGCCACCAGTGATTTGGATGAGCAGTTCTTC. This chain connects TRBV24-1 to TRBJ2-1; D ambiguous. This CDR3 has 11 amino acids. V was pared by 0 bases and J by 8 bases, with 1 base between. Germline V gene sequence: CDR1 KGHDR, CDR2 SFDVKD.

The chain recombines TRBV7-9 with TRBJ2-2, with 10 bases lining up with TRBD2. Germline V gives CDR1 SEHNR, CDR2 FQNEAQ (reference sequence). This CDR3 spans 17 amino acids. V gave up 5 bases and J gave up 5 bases; unmatched junction bases: 11. For the CDR3, the DNA is TGTGCCAGCAGCGAACCATCCGGGACTAGCGAAACCGGGGAGCTGTTTTTT. Its translation is CASSEPSGTSETGELFF.

About this clonotype itself: The junction differs from germline at one of its ends, possibly a read error. The V gene is TRBV29-1, the J gene TRBJ2-4; 7 positions match TRBD2. CDR3 length equals 15 residues. Germline values: CDR1 SQVTM, CDR2 ANQGSEA. CDR3 bases: TGCCGCGTTGAAAGGGAGGGGAGAGCCAAAAACCATCAGTACTTC. Translation: CRVEREGRAKNHQYF.

This clonotype was seen more than once but under ten times. The chain joins TRBV7-9 to TRBJ1-6; unclear D gene. This CDR3 region has 19 residues. CDR1 is SEHNR and CDR2 is FQNEAQ in the germline V gene (reference sequence). V lost 5 bases and J 0 bases, leaving 20 bases between the germline ends. The CDR3 region is CASSHTEKRTSSYNSPLHF. The CDR3 region has the DNA TGTGCCAGCAGCCATACAGAGAAGAGAACGAGCTCCTATAATTCACCCCTCCACTTT.

Points on this clonotype: This sequence may be a read error, since a much larger clone differs from it by one base. V gene TRBV7-6 combines with J gene TRBJ1-5; 7 bases are shared with TRBD1. This CDR3 comprises 15 residues. Germline V lookup: CDR1 SGHVS, CDR2 FNYEAQ. DNA of the CDR3: TGTGCCAGCAGCTTAACTCGGGACAGCAATCAGCCCCGGCATTTT. The encoded protein is CASSLTRDSNQPRHF.